The entry that follows covers one TCR beta chain sequence. Its antigen is currently unknown. This specimen belongs to a study of beta chain features in type 1 diabetes. About the study: Healthy donors, compared against patients, showed similar age, gender and cell yields. Study outcomes and limitations: In every one of the four CD4+ subsets, TCRB CDR3s were moderately but significantly shorter in Type 1 diabetes patients. With patients and controls alike, PCR might favor shorter templates to an equal degree.

The sequenced template was cDNA made from the entire isolated RNA. Here immunoSEQ multiplex PCR was the method, and the copy in TCRdb shows in-frame clones only, minus some. This table has approximately 270,000 clones, around 15% appearing once. V shed 3 bases and J shed 0 bases, with 8 bases lying between them. Germline V gene lookup returns CDR1 SGHKS and CDR2 YYEKEE (reference sequence). The CDR3 loop spans 14 amino acids. The chain employs TRBV5-5 and TRBJ2-3; D is possibly TRBD1 (5 bases). The sample was naive CD4+ T cells from blood. The sequence was obtained from a man between 25 and 39 years old with type 1 diabetes. The DNA of the CDR3 is TGTGCCAGCAGCTCGCAGGGTAGCACAGATACGCAGTATTTT. Its protein product is CASSSQGSTDTQYF. The full variable domain, with the rest looked up from reference TRBV5-5 and TRBJ2-3, is DAGVTQSPTHLIKTRGQQVTLRCSPISGHKSVSWYQQVLGQGPQFIFQYYEKEERGRGNFPDRFSARQFPNYSSELNVNALLLGDSALYLCASSSQGSTDTQYFGPGTRLTVL.